The 18 T cell receptor beta chains below come from one sample, sequenced in a study of T cell changes during pregnancy in multiple sclerosis. The data were produced by immunoSEQ multiplex PCR, yet TCRdb's version contains in-frame clones alone and is incomplete. Altogether about 47,000 clones are present, roughly 93% being singletons, with the ten largest covering around 1.9%. The source material was peripheral blood, sampled in the second trimester of pregnancy. Receptors were obtained from a female donor with multiple sclerosis, enrolled in a pregnancy study.

This sequence joins TRBV19 and TRBJ1-1, with 8 positions matching TRBD1. With V trimmed by 6 bases and J by 4 bases, 4 bases remained unmatched. CDR3 size: 13 residues. Germline loops: CDR1 LNHDA, CDR2 SQIVND (reference sequence). The CDR3 loop is CASRTGVPTEAFF. For the CDR3, the DNA is TGTGCCAGTAGGACAGGGGTGCCCACTGAAGCTTTCTTT.

This rearrangement joins TRBV7-9 to TRBJ2-3; 11 nucleotides match TRBD2. CDR1 is SEHNR, CDR2 FQNEAQ, per germline (reference sequence). CDR3 length: 18 amino acids. The trim removed 2 bases at V and 4 bases at J, leaving 11 bases unmatched. CDR3 nucleotide sequence: TGTGCCAGCAGCTTACTAGCGGGAGGCCCCCGCGGAGCAGATACGCAGTATTTT. It translates to CASSLLAGGPRGADTQYF.

This clone has only one observation. The chain has TRBV14 and TRBJ2-5, with D tentatively TRBD1 (6 bases). The CDR3 spans 14 residues. The V end lost 6 bases, the J end lost 1 base, and 12 bases lay between the germline ends. Germline CDR1 SGHDN, CDR2 FVKESK. The CDR3 DNA follows: TGTGCCAGCAGTCGGGACACGGTCCAAGAGACCCAGTACTTC. It codes for CASSRDTVQETQYF.

The chain is built from TRBV4-1 and TRBJ2-3; TRBD2 might be the D (6 bases). Germline CDR1 is MGHRA and CDR2 is YSYEKL. There are 17 residues in the CDR3. Trimming shortened V by 1 base and J by 3 bases, and 17 bases separated the two germline ends. CDR3 coding DNA: TGCGCCAGCAGCCAAGGCCCTAGACGGGAGCGAACAGATACGCAGTATTTT. Protein: CASSQGPRRERTDTQYF.

This chain joins TRBV7-9 and TRBJ1-4; D remains ambiguous. Deletions cut 5 bases from V and 8 bases from J, with 15 bases between. The CDR3 runs to 14 residues. Germline CDR1 and CDR2: SEHNR and FQNEAQ (reference sequence). CDR3 sequence reads: CASSTSGWNEKLFF. DNA for the CDR3: TGTGCCAGCAGCACAAGCGGGTGGAACGAAAAACTGTTTTTT.

V usage is TRBV28 and J usage is TRBJ2-1; 8 bases agree with TRBD2. The germline V gene has CDR1 MDHEN and CDR2 SYDVKM. CDR3 length: 15 residues. The J segment lost 0 bases and the V segment lost 5 bases, leaving 3 bases of the junction unmatched. CDR3 in amino acids: CASSPSGSSYNEQFF. The CDR3, as DNA: TGTGCCAGCAGTCCCAGCGGGAGCTCCTACAATGAGCAGTTCTTC.

V gene TRBV5-4 combines with J gene TRBJ1-3, with TRBD1 matching over 10 bases. Germline V gene data show CDR1 as SGHNT and CDR2 as YYREEE (reference sequence). Trimming at V came to 4 bases and at J to 2 bases, leaving 12 bases not matched to a gene. The CDR3 loop spans 18 amino acids. This chain's CDR3 is CASSIWTGGIGTGNTIYF. As DNA, the CDR3 is TGTGCCAGCAGCATTTGGACAGGGGGGATAGGTACTGGAAACACCATATATTTT.

The chain joins TRBV18 to TRBJ2-1; the match to TRBD2 covers 15 bases. CDR3 size: 16 residues. Trimming cost V 3 bases and J 7 bases; bases outside gene matches: 4. Germline CDR1 and CDR2: KGHSH and LQKENI. The CDR3 here is CASSPRTSGRVNEQFF. Here the CDR3 DNA reads TGTGCCAGCTCACCGCGGACTAGCGGGAGGGTGAATGAGCAGTTCTTC.

This clone has just one count. The CDR3 sequence: CASSSTGLHYGYTF. The CDR3 DNA follows: TGTGCCAGCAGCTCGACAGGACTCCACTATGGCTACACCTTC. The chain carries TRBV7-2 and TRBJ1-2, with D perhaps TRBD1 (6 bases). V was shortened by 4 bases and J by 3 bases, with 12 bases between the two germline ends. The germline V gene encodes CDR1 SGHTA and CDR2 FQGNSA. The length of the CDR3 is 14 residues. Full variable domain (outside the CDR3, taken from reference TRBV7-2 and TRBJ1-2): GAGVSQSPSNKVTEKGKDVELRCDPISGHTALYWYRQSLGQGLEFLIYFQGNSAPDKSGLPSDRFSAERTGGSVSTLTIQRTQQEDSAVYLCASSSTGLHYGYTFGSGTRLTVV.

This chain connects TRBV5-5 to TRBJ1-3; D is uncertain. The germline V gene has CDR1 SGHKS and CDR2 YYEKEE (reference sequence). The CDR3 spans 15 residues. V lost 0 bases, J lost 8 bases, and 15 bases lay in between. CDR3 protein: CASSLAGLRADTIYF. The CDR3 nucleotides read TGTGCCAGCAGCTTGGCCGGGTTGAGGGCGGACACCATATATTTT.

This chain connects TRBV5-4 to TRBJ2-1; 7 bases align to TRBD2. CDR3 length: 15 residues. The junction had 10 bases not matched to a gene; V was cut back by 0 bases and J by 10 bases. Germline V CDR1 and CDR2: SGHNT, YYREEE (reference sequence). The CDR3 loop reads CASSLATGEGEEQFF. DNA for the CDR3: TGTGCCAGCAGCTTGGCCACGGGGGAGGGTGAGGAGCAGTTCTTC. The variable domain in full, with the rest retrieved from reference TRBV5-4 and TRBJ2-1, is ETGVTQSPTHLIKTRGQQVTLRCSSQSGHNTVSWYQQALGQGPQFIFQYYREEENGRGNFPPRFSGLQFPNYSSELNVNALELDDSALYLCASSLATGEGEEQFFGPGTRLTVL.

The chain combines TRBV11-2 with TRBJ2-1; D is unresolved. The CDR3 is 16 amino acids. V lost 6 bases, J lost 0 bases, and 15 bases lay in between. Per germline, CDR1 SGHAT and CDR2 FQNNGV. As DNA, the CDR3 is TGTGCCAGCAGTCATCGCAGTCTCCTCTCCTACAATGAGCAGTTCTTC. This sequence encodes CASSHRSLLSYNEQFF.

By sample fraction, this clone is medium-sized. This CDR3 is CASSIATSGNTGELFF. DNA of the CDR3: TGTGCCAGCAGCATCGCGACTAGCGGGAACACCGGGGAGCTGTTTTTT. The gene calls are TRBV28 and TRBJ2-2; 9 positions agree with TRBD2. The CDR3 extends over 16 amino acids. Germline lookup yields CDR1 MDHEN and CDR2 SYDVKM. Trimming took 6 bases from V and 1 from J; bases not matched to a gene: 6.

The chain is built from TRBV18 and TRBJ2-2, with unresolved D. Germline V gene data show CDR1 as KGHSH and CDR2 as LQKENI. The CDR3 sequence is 14 residues long. Between the trimmed V and J ends, which lost 2 bases and 1 base, there was a span of 5 bases. In DNA, the CDR3 is TGTGCCAGCTCACCAGAGGTGAACACCGGGGAGCTGTTTTTT. It codes for CASSPEVNTGELFF.

V is TRBV4-3 and J is TRBJ1-3; no reliable D call. The germline CDR1 and CDR2 sequences are LGHNA and YSLEER. The CDR3 is made up of 16 amino acids. Trimming took off 1 base at V and 0 bases at J, with 10 bases between the two ends. CDR3 region: CASSQGSVRSGNTIYF. As DNA, the CDR3 is TGCGCCAGCAGCCAAGGGTCAGTTCGCTCTGGAAACACCATATATTTT.

The chain recombines TRBV29-1 with TRBJ2-2, with D perhaps matching TRBD2 (5 bases). V was trimmed by 7 bases and J by 4 bases, leaving 16 bases between them. CDR3 length: 14 residues. Germline CDR1 SQVTM, CDR2 ANQGSEA. CDR3 DNA: TGCAGCGCCACAGTTGGGAGCTTCACCGGGGAGCTGTTTTTT. This codes for CSATVGSFTGELFF.

The genes are TRBV4-1 and TRBJ2-7; TRBD2 might be the D (6 bases). This CDR3 is 14 amino acids long. Trimming removed 4 bases at V and 5 bases at J, with 15 bases between. Looked up from germline, CDR1 is MGHRA and CDR2 is YSYEKL. This CDR3 reads CASSPVGSADEQYF. CDR3 bases: TGCGCCAGCAGCCCAGTCGGGAGTGCCGACGAGCAGTACTTC.

DNA of the CDR3: TGCGCCAGCAGTGAGACAGGAGTATATGGCTACACCTTC. Protein product: CASSETGVYGYTF. The rearrangement links TRBV10-1 to TRBJ1-2; a possible D gene is TRBD1 (5 bases). CDR1 WNHNN and CDR2 SYGVQD come from the germline V gene (reference sequence). Trimming stripped 2 bases from V and 5 bases from J, with 9 bases between. The CDR3 contains 13 residues.